These T cell receptor beta chains were read from a single sample in a study of neurological immune-mediated disorders. TCRdb passed the 5' RACE reads through MiXCR, listing each CDR3 protein once. The profile shows tens of thousands of distinct CDR3 sequences, about 13% of them singletons. Material for sequencing was PBMCs. These receptors all come from a woman aged 35 to 49 in good health. CDR3s include the opening cysteine and the closing phenylalanine or tryptophan. Fields, in order: J gene, V gene, CDR3 length, D gene, clone size, CDR3 DNA, CDR3 protein. D genes are given only for firm matches. Size is omitted from some rows. Given values are once, few, many or a class for expanded clones.

TRBJ2-3,TRBV27,11,NA,many,TGTGCCAGCAGTCATTCAGATACGCAGTATTTT,CASSHSDTQYF
TRBJ1-1,TRBV15,15,NA,many,TGTGCCACCAGCAGAGATCAGGGCGCGGGCACTGAAGCTTTCTTT,CATSRDQGAGTEAFF
TRBJ1-5,TRBV6-2/TRBV6-3,13,NA,many,TGTGCCAGCAACCCTACCGATAACCAGCCCCAGCATTTT,CASNPTDNQPQHF
TRBJ2-1,TRBV9,13,NA,many,TGTGCCAGCAGCGTAGCACAGTACAATGAGCAGTTCTTC,CASSVAQYNEQFF
TRBJ1-1,TRBV28,14,TRBD1,many,TGTGCCAGCAGTTTATCGTCCGGGACAGGGAAAACTTTCTTT,CASSLSSGTGKTFF
TRBJ1-2,TRBV7-2,12,NA,many,TGTGCCAGCAGCTTAGCAGGCTATGGCTACACCTTC,CASSLAGYGYTF
TRBJ1-1,TRBV20-1,15,NA,NA,TGCAGTGCTAGAGAGGTCCAGGGCCTATGGACTGAAGCTTTCTTT,CSAREVQGLWTEAFF
TRBJ1-5,TRBV4-2,17,NA,medium-sized,TGTGCCAGCAGCCAAGGGGAGGTAGCCGCTAGCAATCAGCCCCAGCATTTT,CASSQGEVAASNQPQHF
TRBJ1-5,TRBV2,13,NA,NA,TGTGCCAGCAGTAAGGGGCGCGATCAGCCCCAGCATTTT,CASSKGRDQPQHF
TRBJ2-5,TRBV2,13,NA,many,TGTGCCAGCAGTGATCATAGCCAAGAGACCCAGTACTTC,CASSDHSQETQYF
TRBJ2-5,TRBV5-1,15,TRBD1,many,TGCGCCAGTTCCCCAGGACAGGGAGCTCAAGAGACCCAGTACTTC,CASSPGQGAQETQYF
TRBJ2-5,TRBV12-3/TRBV12-4,13,NA,NA,TGTGCCAGCAGTTTGAATCGGAGGGAGACCCAGTACTTC,CASSLNRRETQYF
TRBJ2-3,TRBV4-1,17,NA,many,TGCGCCAGCAGCCCCCCCGCAGGGCCCAGCGGACGGGATACGCAGTATTTT,CASSPPAGPSGRDTQYF
TRBJ2-3,TRBV5-1,15,TRBD1,NA,TGCGCCAGCAGCTTGGAGGGACAGGGGACAGATACGCAGTATTTT,CASSLEGQGTDTQYF
TRBJ2-5,TRBV2,12,NA,NA,TGTGCCAGCAGTGAATCGCGGGAGACCCAGTACTTC,CASSESRETQYF
TRBJ2-7,TRBV5-6,14,NA,few,TGTGCCAGCGGCCCCCAGGGAAGCTCCTACGAGCAGTACTTC,CASGPQGSSYEQYF
TRBJ2-1,TRBV18,12,NA,NA,TGTGCCAGCTCACCAACCAACAATGAGCAGTTCTTC,CASSPTNNEQFF
TRBJ1-3,TRBV12-3/TRBV12-4,14,NA,once,TGTGTCAGCAGTCCAGCCATAAGTGGAAACACCATATATTTT,CVSSPAISGNTIYF
TRBJ2-7,TRBV20-1,15,TRBD1,many,TGCAGTGCCGAGGAAAGCAGGGGGAACGGGCGCGAGCAGTACTTC,CSAEESRGNGREQYF
TRBJ1-2,TRBV6-1,14,NA,many,TGTGCCAGCAGTGAAGCGCAGCCCACCTGGGGCTACACCTTC,CASSEAQPTWGYTF
TRBJ2-7,TRBV4-1,14,NA,many,TGCGCCAGCAGCCCCGGGCCATACTCGGGGGAGCAGTACTTC,CASSPGPYSGEQYF
TRBJ2-3,TRBV24-1,15,NA,many,TGTGCCACCAGTGACCCTCGACAGCCGCTCGATACGCAGTATTTT,CATSDPRQPLDTQYF
TRBJ2-2,TRBV20-1,15,NA,once,TGCAGTGCTAGACTGGGAGGATCCTACACCGGGGAGCTGTTTTTT,CSARLGGSYTGELFF
TRBJ1-1,TRBV4-3,14,NA,many,TGCGCCAGCAGCCAAGATGGACGGGGCCCTGAAGCTTTCTTT,CASSQDGRGPEAFF
TRBJ2-1,TRBV6-5,16,TRBD1,many,TGTGCCAGCAGCCGGGACAGGGAGAGCTCCTACAATGAGCAGTTCTTC,CASSRDRESSYNEQFF
TRBJ1-5,TRBV6-1,15,NA,NA,TGTGCCAGCAGTCCCTCGGCGGATAGCAATCAGCCCCAGCATTTT,CASSPSADSNQPQHF
TRBJ1-2,TRBV7-3,17,TRBD1,many,TGTGCCAGCAGCTCGGGACAGCCAGGTTCCGCTAACTATGGCTACACCTTC,CASSSGQPGSANYGYTF
TRBJ1-6,TRBV27,16,NA,many,TGTGCCAGCAAATCGACCGTTTCCCACCCTAATTCACCCCTCCACTTT,CASKSTVSHPNSPLHF
TRBJ2-3,TRBV20-1,14,NA,many,TGCAGTGCTAGAGGGGTGCGGGAAGCAGATACGCAGTATTTT,CSARGVREADTQYF
TRBJ2-7,TRBV20-1,14,TRBD2,many,TGCAGTGCTAGCGGGACTAGCACATCTGGCGAGCAGTACTTC,CSASGTSTSGEQYF
TRBJ1-5,TRBV5-1,15,NA,many,TGCGCCAGCAGCTTGGCCGGGGCGCCCAATCAGCCCCAGCATTTT,CASSLAGAPNQPQHF
TRBJ2-3,TRBV5-1,14,TRBD1,medium-sized,TGCGCCAGCAGCCTGGGACAGAGCACAGATACGCAGTATTTT,CASSLGQSTDTQYF
TRBJ2-7,TRBV7-2,14,NA,many,TGTGCCAGCAGCTTAATGGGTGGCCTTCACGAGCAGTACTTC,CASSLMGGLHEQYF